What follows is one T cell receptor (beta chain) and its context. These data come from a study of T cells in tumors after PD-1 blockade. Repertoires were generated with immunoSEQ multiplex PCR, while TCRdb's copy carries only in-frame clones and drops some. Among 60,000 to 65,000 clones listed, less than 85% were seen once. The CDR3 is 15 amino acids. V shed 1 base, J shed 1 base, and the junction held 4 bases outside the gene matches. Germline CDR1 and CDR2: SGHVS and FQNEAQ. The source is a human donor with basal cell carcinoma. The chain is built from TRBV7-8 and TRBJ2-7; 7 positions agree with TRBD2. The sequences come from PBMCs, collected after anti-PD-1 treatment. CDR3 in amino acids: CASSLVSSGSYEQYF. For the CDR3, the DNA is TGTGCCAGCAGCTTAGTTTCTAGCGGATCCTACGAGCAGTACTTC. The variable domain in full, completed from reference TRBV7-8 and TRBJ2-7, reads GAGVSQSPRYKVAKRGQDVALRCDPISGHVSLFWYQQALGQGPEFLTYFQNEAQLDKSGLPSDRFFAERPEGSVSTLKIQRTQQEDSAVYLCASSLVSSGSYEQYFGPGTRLTVT.